Below are 28 T cell receptor beta chains sequenced from a single sample in a study of radiotherapy plus CTLA-4 blockade in lung cancer. Assay used: immunoSEQ multiplex PCR; TCRdb lists only in-frame clones, some missing. This repertoire shows over 95,000 clones, about 70% found once; its top ten account for around 2.8%. Here the sequenced sample was peripheral blood, taken from a patient treated with radiotherapy plus ipilimumab. These receptors all come from a human donor with non-small cell lung cancer who had a partial response to radiotherapy plus ipilimumab. Some clones in this sample may be carry-over from other donors' samples.

The chain links TRBV19 to TRBJ1-5; tentative D call: TRBD1 (6 bases). Trimming removed 1 base at V and 5 bases at J, with 15 bases between. This CDR3 is 16 amino acids long. Germline V gene sequence: CDR1 LNHDA, CDR2 SQIVND (reference sequence). Written as DNA, the CDR3 is TGTGCCAGTAGTATAGGGGCAGGGGCGACACATCAGCCCCAGCATTTT. It codes for CASSIGAGATHQPQHF.

Only one count was recorded for this clone. The gene calls are TRBV7-2 and TRBJ2-5, with D uncertain. TRBJ2-7 matches the DNA end more closely, so the J call is doubtful. CDR1 is SGHTA, CDR2 FQGNSA, per germline. The CDR3 is 12 residues long. The CDR3 loop reads CASSLLAYEQYF. DNA of the CDR3: TGTGCCAGCAGCTTACTAGCCTACGAGCAGTACTTC.

The J gene is TRBJ2-2, the V gene TRBV7-6; the D gene is possibly TRBD1 (5 bases). Trimming pared 1 base from V and 1 base from J, leaving 7 bases between. This CDR3 has 15 amino acids. Germline CDR1 SGHVS, CDR2 FNYEAQ. Here the CDR3 DNA reads TGTGCCAGCAGCTTAGGCAGGGTGAACACCGGGGAGCTGTTTTTT. This codes for CASSLGRVNTGELFF.

This clone was seen a single time. V gene TRBV28 combines with J gene TRBJ2-2, with unresolved D. Germline V gives CDR1 MDHEN, CDR2 SYDVKM. V was shortened by 5 bases and J by 7 bases, with 8 bases between the two germline ends. CDR3 length equals 12 residues. CDR3 in amino acids: CASSPRYGELFF. In nucleotides, the CDR3 is TGTGCCAGCAGTCCCCGTTACGGGGAGCTGTTTTTT. The complete variable domain, with remaining parts taken from reference TRBV28 and TRBJ2-2, reads DVKVTQSSRYLVKRTGEKVFLECVQDMDHENMFWYRQDPGLGLRLIYFSYDVKMKEKGDIPEGYSVSREKKERFSLILESASTNQTSMYLCASSPRYGELFFGEGSRLTVL.

The chain links TRBV2 to TRBJ1-2; D uncertain. In germline, CDR1 is SNHLY, CDR2 FYNNEI. With 8 bases removed from V and 1 base from J, the gap between germline ends came to 11 bases. The CDR3 has 13 amino acids. In DNA, the CDR3 is TGTGCCAGCGGCATACAACGTAACTATGGCTACACCTTC. This translates into CASGIQRNYGYTF. The full variable domain, rest sourced from reference TRBV2 and TRBJ1-2, is EPEVTQTPSHQVTQMGQEVILRCVPISNHLYFYWYRQILGQKVEFLVSFYNNEISEKSEIFDDQFSVERPDGSNFTLKIRSTKLEDSAMYFCASGIQRNYGYTFGSGTRLTVV.

This chain links TRBV27 with TRBJ2-3; TRBD2 agrees at 9 bases. This CDR3 is 15 amino acids long. CDR1 MNHEY and CDR2 SMNVEV come from the germline V gene (reference sequence). The V and J ends lost 3 bases and 5 bases, in that order; junction bases with no gene match: 6. CDR3 DNA sequence: TGTGCCAGCAGTTTCGGTGCGGGAGGGGGAGATACGCAGTATTTT. The encoded protein is CASSFGAGGGDTQYF.

The V gene is TRBV5-1, the J gene TRBJ2-5; 9 bases are shared with TRBD2. Near its end, the DNA agrees better with TRBJ2-7, so the J call may be wrong. The CDR3 loop spans 15 amino acids. Germline V lookup: CDR1 SGHRS, CDR2 YFSETQ. The CDR3 bases are TGCGCCAGCAGCCGTCAACCTAGCGGGGACTACGAGCAGTACTTC. The encoded protein is CASSRQPSGDYEQYF.

About this clone: At the DNA level, this CDR3 is encoded by other sequences in the same sample as well. V gene TRBV18 combines with J gene TRBJ1-4; 7 bases fit TRBD1. The V gene end was trimmed by 6 bases and the J gene end by 8 bases; junction bases not matched to a gene: 6. Germline CDR1 is KGHSH and CDR2 is LQKENI. The CDR3 has 13 residues. CDR3 in amino acids: CASSRGQEEKLFF. CDR3 nucleotide sequence: TGTGCCAGCTCCCGAGGACAGGAAGAAAAACTGTTTTTT.

The genes are TRBV2 and TRBJ2-3; TRBD1 matches at 7 bases. The J segment lost 2 bases and the V segment lost 5 bases, leaving 7 bases of the junction unmatched. CDR3 length: 15 amino acids. The V gene's germline CDR1 is SNHLY and CDR2 FYNNEI. Written as DNA, the CDR3 is TGTGCCAGCAGTCCAACAGGGGTTTCCACAGATACGCAGTATTTT. This codes for CASSPTGVSTDTQYF.

In DNA form, the CDR3 reads TGTGCCAGCAGCTCCCAAAGGGGAGGTCGCGAGCAGTACTTC. The encoded protein is CASSSQRGGREQYF. The chain uses TRBV4-2 and TRBJ2-7, with D possibly TRBD2 on 6 matching bases. Germline values: CDR1 LGHNA, CDR2 YNFKEQ. CDR3 size: 14 residues. Trimming removed 5 bases at V and 6 bases at J, with 17 bases between.

V is TRBV10-3 and J is TRBJ1-5, with 10 nucleotides matching TRBD1. J lost 2 bases, V lost 9 bases, and 13 bases had no gene match. Germline CDR1 is ENHRY and CDR2 is SYGVKD. There are 17 residues in the CDR3. This CDR3 is CAIGTGAELGGNQPQHF. Written as DNA, the CDR3 is TGTGCCATTGGGACAGGGGCTGAATTGGGGGGCAATCAGCCCCAGCATTTT.

This clone was counted a few times. The chain combines TRBV11-3 with TRBJ2-7; possibly TRBD2 for D (7 bases). Germline loops: CDR1 SGHNT, CDR2 YENEEA. This CDR3 has 15 amino acids. The germline V and J ends were trimmed by 1 base and 4 bases, with 14 bases remaining between them. The CDR3, as DNA: TGTGCCAGCAGCTTAGGAGGGGGGGATTTGTACGAGCAGTACTTC. Its protein product is CASSLGGGDLYEQYF.

This clone has only a few counts. The V and J genes are TRBV7-9 and TRBJ1-6; 8 nucleotides match TRBD1. Germline V gene sequence: CDR1 SEHNR, CDR2 FQNEAQ (reference sequence). V lost 6 bases to trimming and J lost 12 bases; unmatched junction nucleotides: 13. This CDR3 region has 15 residues. As DNA, the CDR3 is TGTGCCAGCAGTTTCGGACAGGGTACACTTGAACCCCTCCACTTT. Amino acid sequence: CASSFGQGTLEPLHF.

The chain combines TRBV10-1 with TRBJ2-7; TRBD2 matches 13 bases. Trimming cost V 8 bases and J 6 bases; bases outside gene matches: 4. Germline V gives CDR1 WNHNN, CDR2 SYGVQD (reference sequence). The CDR3 contains 13 residues. CDR3 DNA sequence: TGCGCCAGCCGGACTAGCGGGAGAGGCGAGCAGTACTTC. This encodes CASRTSGRGEQYF.

The gene calls are TRBV27 and TRBJ2-3; 11 nucleotides agree with TRBD2. The CDR3 extends over 17 amino acids. Looked up from germline, CDR1 is MNHEY and CDR2 is SMNVEV (reference sequence). The junction had 10 bases not matched to a gene; V was cut back by 3 bases and J by 5 bases. The DNA for the CDR3 is TGTGCCAGCAGTTTTCGGCTACGACTAGCGGGGATAGATACGCAGTATTTT. Translating gives CASSFRLRLAGIDTQYF.

The rearrangement links TRBV5-5 to TRBJ2-6; D possibly corresponds to TRBD1 (6 bases). Trimming pared 4 bases from V and 0 bases from J, leaving 8 bases between. Per germline, CDR1 SGHKS and CDR2 YYEKEE (reference sequence). The CDR3 covers 15 residues. The DNA for the CDR3 is TGTGCCAGCAGCACAGGGATCTCTGGGGCCAACGTCCTGACTTTC. It specifies CASSTGISGANVLTF.

This clone was seen only once. This sequence joins TRBV2 and TRBJ2-5, with 8 bases lining up with TRBD1. The V and J ends lost 6 bases and 2 bases, in that order; junction bases with no gene match: 5. This CDR3 comprises 14 residues. The V gene's germline CDR1 is SNHLY and CDR2 FYNNEI. In DNA form, the CDR3 reads TGTGCCAGCAGCCGGGACAGGAATCAAGAGACCCAGTACTTC. It yields the protein CASSRDRNQETQYF.

This chain connects TRBV10-2 to TRBJ2-3; 10 nucleotides agree with TRBD2. Trimming removed 8 bases from V and 1 base from J; junction bases left unmatched: 0. The CDR3 consists of 13 residues. Germline V CDR1 and CDR2: WSHSY, SAAADI. The DNA of the CDR3 is TGCGCCAGCGGACTAGCGGGCACAGATACGCAGTATTTT. This codes for CASGLAGTDTQYF.

The chain couples TRBV7-3 to TRBJ1-2, with TRBD1 identical over 7 bases. The germline gives CDR1 SGHTA, CDR2 FQGTGA. The CDR3 length is 13 residues. Trimming took 5 bases from V and 3 from J; bases not matched to a gene: 3. The CDR3 DNA reads as TGTGCCAGCAGCCCCGACAGGGACTATGGCTACACCTTC. Its translation: CASSPDRDYGYTF. Filled out from reference TRBV7-3 and TRBJ1-2, the complete variable domain reads GAGVSQTPSNKVTEKGKYVELRCDPISGHTALYWYRQSLGQGPEFLIYFQGTGAADDSGLPNDRFFAVRPEGSVSTLKIQRTERGDSAVYLCASSPDRDYGYTFGSGTRLTVV.

This clone was detected once. The genes are TRBV5-4 and TRBJ2-1, with TRBD1 identical over 9 bases. CDR1 is SGHNT and CDR2 is YYREEE in the germline V gene (reference sequence). The CDR3 is made up of 16 amino acids. The J segment lost 4 bases and the V segment lost 3 bases, leaving 8 bases of the junction unmatched. The chain's CDR3 is CASSYVTGGVYNEQFF. The CDR3 nucleotides read TGTGCCAGCAGCTACGTCACAGGGGGCGTTTACAATGAGCAGTTCTTC.

This clone has just one count. The gene calls are TRBV6-1 and TRBJ2-4; 7 nucleotides line up with TRBD1. Trimming removed 3 bases from V and 9 bases from J; junction bases left unmatched: 5. The CDR3 covers 13 residues. Looked up from germline, CDR1 is MNHNS and CDR2 is SASEGT. CDR3 nucleotide sequence: TGTGCCAGCAGTGACCGACAGGGAGTCATTCAGTACTTC. Amino acid sequence: CASSDRQGVIQYF.

This sequence joins TRBV6-1 and TRBJ1-4, with 8 bases that match TRBD1. The CDR3 consists of 14 residues. In germline, CDR1 is MNHNS, CDR2 SASEGT. Trimming at V came to 5 bases and at J to 4 bases, leaving 3 bases not matched to a gene. CDR3 nucleotide sequence: TGTGCCAGCAGTCGGACAGGGAATAATGAAAAACTGTTTTTT. The encoded protein is CASSRTGNNEKLFF.

J is TRBJ2-6 and V is TRBV19, with 8 bases identical to TRBD2. Trimming removed 7 bases from V and 0 bases from J; junction bases left unmatched: 5. The CDR3 length is 16 residues. The germline V gene encodes CDR1 LNHDA and CDR2 SQIVND (reference sequence). CDR3 amino acids: CASKGSGNSGANVLTF. The CDR3 DNA reads TGTGCCAGTAAAGGTAGCGGGAACTCTGGGGCCAACGTCCTGACTTTC.

The V call is TRBV2, the J call TRBJ1-4; 7 bases are shared with TRBD1. V shed 4 bases and J 5 bases; nucleotides not matched to a gene: 7. Germline lookup yields CDR1 SNHLY and CDR2 FYNNEI. CDR3 length equals 15 residues. The CDR3 sequence is CASSAEGQSNEKLFF. CDR3 sequence (DNA): TGTGCCAGCAGTGCTGAGGGACAGTCGAATGAAAAACTGTTTTTT.

The rearrangement joins TRBV4-2 to TRBJ2-3, with D maybe TRBD2 (5 bases). The CDR3 is made up of 15 amino acids. Germline V CDR1 and CDR2: LGHNA, YNFKEQ. V lost 1 base to trimming and J lost 6 bases, with 14 bases between them. In DNA form, the CDR3 reads TGTGCCAGCAGCCAAGGTGCTAGCCCGAGGGATACGCAGTATTTT. It codes for CASSQGASPRDTQYF.

The CDR3 DNA follows: TGCGCCAGCAGCTTGGAGGGGGCCCTCCAAGAGACCCAGTACTTC. It encodes CASSLEGALQETQYF. This sequence joins TRBV5-1 and TRBJ2-5; 7 bases fit TRBD1. Germline CDR1 SGHRS, CDR2 YFSETQ. Trimming at V came to 0 bases and at J to 1 base, leaving 3 bases not matched to a gene. This CDR3 comprises 15 residues.

The chain is built from TRBV12-5 and TRBJ1-1, with TRBD1 matching over 7 bases. Germline assignment: CDR1 LGHNT and CDR2 FRNRAP. The CDR3 is 16 amino acids. The V gene end was trimmed by 3 bases and the J gene end by 3 bases; junction bases not matched to a gene: 10. The CDR3 DNA is TGTGCTAGTGGTTTCCGAACAGGGACAGCCCACACTGAAGCTTTCTTT. Its translation: CASGFRTGTAHTEAFF.

The chain employs TRBV11-2 and TRBJ2-2; 7 nucleotides match TRBD2. V lost 5 bases to trimming and J lost 2 bases; unmatched junction nucleotides: 2. The CDR3 is 14 residues long. Germline assignment: CDR1 SGHAT and CDR2 FQNNGV. As DNA, the CDR3 is TGTGCCAGCAGCAGCGGGGTTAACACCGGGGAGCTGTTTTTT. Translated: CASSSGVNTGELFF.